This TCR beta chain comes out of a study of CD8 T cells in ankylosing spondylitis. Overall study findings and caveats: It appeared that ankylosing spondylitis blood was characterized by a TCR beta motif of several highly homologous variants. As reported, disease-linked clones showed significant enrichment in matched ankylosing spondylitis synovial fluid.

On this clonotype itself: Its target is unknown.

In making TCR beta libraries, quantitative 5'-RACE with molecular barcodes was used. TCRdb processed the 5' RACE reads anew with MiXCR; each CDR3 protein has one entry. The sample consists of 400,000 or so distinct CDR3 sequences, roughly a quarter of them appearing once. Germline V gene lookup returns CDR1 MGHDK and CDR2 SYGVNS. The V end lost 2 bases, the J end lost 0 bases, and 10 bases lay between the germline ends. CDR3 size: 15 residues. The sequence was collected from a male donor with ankylosing spondylitis. Sequencing input: blood, either unsorted or a sorted T cell fraction (not recorded which). The chain carries TRBV25-1 and TRBJ1-1, with D maybe TRBD1 (6 bases). The CDR3 is CASSERTAMNTEAFF. The CDR3 DNA is TGTGCCAGCAGTGAAAGGACAGCTATGAACACTGAAGCTTTCTTT.